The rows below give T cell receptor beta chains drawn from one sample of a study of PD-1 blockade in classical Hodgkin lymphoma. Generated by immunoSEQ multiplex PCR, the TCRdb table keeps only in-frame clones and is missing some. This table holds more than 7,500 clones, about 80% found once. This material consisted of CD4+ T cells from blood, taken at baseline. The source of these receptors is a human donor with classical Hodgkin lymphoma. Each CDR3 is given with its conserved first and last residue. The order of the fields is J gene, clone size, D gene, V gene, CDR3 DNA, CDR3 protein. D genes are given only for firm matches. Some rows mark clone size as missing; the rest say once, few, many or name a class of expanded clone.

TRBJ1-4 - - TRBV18 TGTGCCAGCTCACCGGTCGCAACTAATGAAAAACTGTTTTTT CASSPVATNEKLFF
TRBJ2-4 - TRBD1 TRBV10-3 TGTGCCACGGGGACAGAGAAAAACATTCAGTACTTC CATGTEKNIQYF
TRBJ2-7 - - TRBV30 TGTGCCTGGAGTGTAGGGGCAGGGCCCTCCTACGAGCAGTACTTC CAWSVGAGPSYEQYF
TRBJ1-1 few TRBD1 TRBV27 TGTGCCAGCAGGACAGGGGGTGTGAACACTGAAGCTTTCTTT CASRTGGVNTEAFF
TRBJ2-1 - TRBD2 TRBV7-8 TGTGCCAGCAGCCCCAGGATTACTAGCGGCTCCTACAATGAGCAGTTCTTC CASSPRITSGSYNEQFF
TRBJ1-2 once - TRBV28 TGTGCCAGCAGTTTTACCCGAGATGGCTACACCTTC CASSFTRDGYTF
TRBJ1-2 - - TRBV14 TGTGCCAGCAGCCAAGCCAGAGGCTATGGCTACACCTTC CASSQARGYGYTF
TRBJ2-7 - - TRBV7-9 TGTGCCAGCAGCTTAGCGCTAATGGCGGGCACTACCTACGAGCAGTACTTC CASSLALMAGTTYEQYF
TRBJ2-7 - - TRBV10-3 TGTGCCATCAGTGATTACTACGAGCAGTACTTC CAISDYYEQYF
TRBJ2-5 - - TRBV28 TGTGCCAGTTCCACGACAGGAATGGAGACCCAGTACTTC CASSTTGMETQYF
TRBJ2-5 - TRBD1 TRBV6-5 TGTGCCAGCAAAATGACAGGGCAGGCCCAGTACTTC CASKMTGQAQYF
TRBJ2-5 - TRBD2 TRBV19 TGTGCCAGTAGTACCCCGGGACTAGCGGTCCCAGGGACCCAGTACTTC CASSTPGLAVPGTQYF
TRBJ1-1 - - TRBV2 TGTGCCAGCAGCCCCACAGGACTTGCCGCTGAAGCTTTCTTT CASSPTGLAAEAFF
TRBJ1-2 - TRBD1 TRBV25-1 TGTGCCAGCAGTCCAAGAGACAGGGCGAGGGTGTCAGGCTACACCTTC CASSPRDRARVSGYTF
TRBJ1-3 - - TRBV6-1 TGTGCCAGCAGTGAATTGTCGGGGGGGCCGGCAGGAAACACCATATATTTT CASSELSGGPAGNTIYF
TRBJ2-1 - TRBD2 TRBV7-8 TGTGCCAGCAGCTTAGTAAGGTCTAGCGGGAGGAGAACCAATGAGCAGTTCTTC CASSLVRSSGRRTNEQFF
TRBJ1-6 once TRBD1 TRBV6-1 TGTGCCAGCAGTGGGGAAGGGACAGTCAGTAATTCACCCCTCCACTTT CASSGEGTVSNSPLHF
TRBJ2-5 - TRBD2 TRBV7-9 TGTGCCAGCAGCTCCCCGGGACTAGCGGGATATTACCAAGAGACCCAGTACTTC CASSSPGLAGYYQETQYF
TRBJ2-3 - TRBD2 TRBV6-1 TGTGCCAGCACTCTAGCGGAGGCCACAGATACGCAGTATTTT CASTLAEATDTQYF
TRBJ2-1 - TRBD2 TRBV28 TGTGCCAGCAGTGTACCATCTAGCGGCAATGAGCAGTTCTTC CASSVPSSGNEQFF
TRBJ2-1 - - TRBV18 TGTGCCAGCTCGCTGCAGGGGAATGAGCAGTTCTTC CASSLQGNEQFF
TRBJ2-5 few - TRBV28 TGTGCCAGCACCCGGGGCAACGGTCAAGAGACCCAGTACTTC CASTRGNGQETQYF
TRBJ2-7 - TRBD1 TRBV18 TGTGCCAGCTCACCAGGGACAGTGGTCTACGAGCAGTACTTC CASSPGTVVYEQYF
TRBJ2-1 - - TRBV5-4 TGTGCCAGCAGCTTGGGGGGTTACAATGAGCAGTTCTTC CASSLGGYNEQFF
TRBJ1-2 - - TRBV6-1 TGTGCCAGCAGTGGGGGAGGGGACTACACCTTC CASSGGGDYTF
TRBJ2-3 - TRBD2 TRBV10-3 TGTGCCATCACCCTTAGCGGGAACCCAGATACGCAGTATTTT CAITLSGNPDTQYF
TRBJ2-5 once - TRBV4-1 TGCGCCAGCAGCCAAGGTTCAGGGGTCGGAGAGACCCAGTACTTC CASSQGSGVGETQYF
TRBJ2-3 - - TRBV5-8 TGTGCCAGCAGCACTCGTGGTGGGGGCGTAGGAACAGATACGCAGTATTTT CASSTRGGGVGTDTQYF
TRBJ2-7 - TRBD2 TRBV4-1 TGCGCCAGCAGCCAACCCCCGGATCTAGCGGGATTTTCCTACGAGCAGTACTTC CASSQPPDLAGFSYEQYF
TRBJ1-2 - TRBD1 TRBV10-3 TGTGCCATCAGTGAGTCGCAGGGGGCGGCCTATGGCTACACCTTC CAISESQGAAYGYTF
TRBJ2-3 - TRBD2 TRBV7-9 TGTGCCAGCAGCCGAACCTCCGGACTAGCGGGAGGAGATACGCAGTATTTT CASSRTSGLAGGDTQYF
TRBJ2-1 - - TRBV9 TGTGCCAGCAGCGTAGACGCCTCCCACCTCGTAATAGGTGAGCAGTTCTTC CASSVDASHLVIGEQFF
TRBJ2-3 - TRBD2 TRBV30 TGTGCCTGGAGTGTAAGCCTAGCGGGAGGCACAGATACGCAGTATTTT CAWSVSLAGGTDTQYF
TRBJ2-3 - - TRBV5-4 TGTGCCAGCAGCGTGGACAGCGGGAAGAGCACAGATACGCAGTATTTT CASSVDSGKSTDTQYF
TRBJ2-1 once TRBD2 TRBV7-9 TGTGCCAGCAGCCCCCGGGGTAGCGGGAGGGTCAATGAGCAGTTCTTC CASSPRGSGRVNEQFF
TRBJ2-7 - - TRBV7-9 TGTGCCAGCAGCCCAGGCTACGAGCAGTACTTC CASSPGYEQYF
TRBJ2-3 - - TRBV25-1 TGTGCCAGCAGTGAGACTTCGGGGTGGGGCACAGATACGCAGTATTTT CASSETSGWGTDTQYF
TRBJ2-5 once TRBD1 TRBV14 TGTGCCAGCAGCCAAATCACAGGGGGCTTTGAGACCCAGTACTTC CASSQITGGFETQYF
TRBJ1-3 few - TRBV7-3 TGTGCCAGCAGCTTAGGCCCCACCAACCTTGGAAACACCATATATTTT CASSLGPTNLGNTIYF
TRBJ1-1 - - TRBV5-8 TGTGCCAGCAGCCCCTACAGGGCCCCGAACACTGAAGCTTTCTTT CASSPYRAPNTEAFF
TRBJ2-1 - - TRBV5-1 TGCGCACACGAGGACAACCCATACAATGAGCAGTTCTTC CAHEDNPYNEQFF
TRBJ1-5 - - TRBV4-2 TGTGCCAGCAGCCAAGATCGGTTTGGGCAGCCCCAGCATTTT CASSQDRFGQPQHF
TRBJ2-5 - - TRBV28 TGTGCCAGCAGTTTCGTCGGGTGGGGCCGGGGCCAAGAGACCCAGTACTTC CASSFVGWGRGQETQYF
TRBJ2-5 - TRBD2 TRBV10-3 TGTGCCATCAGTGATCCCAGCGGGAGGGCCGGTGAGACCCAGTACTTC CAISDPSGRAGETQYF
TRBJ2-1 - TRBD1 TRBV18 TGTGCCAGCTCACCCGGACAGGGGGCTGGGAATGAGCAGTTCTTC CASSPGQGAGNEQFF
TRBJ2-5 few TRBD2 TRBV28 TGTGCCAGCAGTTTAGGCGGGGGTATGACCCAGTACTTC CASSLGGGMTQYF
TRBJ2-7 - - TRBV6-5 TGTGCCAGCAGTTATCAGAGCTCCTACGAGCAGTACTTC CASSYQSSYEQYF
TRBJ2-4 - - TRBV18 TGTGCCAGCTCACCTGACCTGGAGGGGATTCAGTACTTC CASSPDLEGIQYF
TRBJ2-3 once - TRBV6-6 TGTGCCAGCAGTTTAACCGGGACGGTCAGCACAGATACGCAGTATTTT CASSLTGTVSTDTQYF
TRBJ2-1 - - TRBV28 TGTGCCAGCAGTTTAAGAGCGGGCGTTTACAATGAGCAGTTCTTC CASSLRAGVYNEQFF
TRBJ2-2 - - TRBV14 TGTGCCAGCAGCCAAGTGCAGCTAACCCAATACACCGGGGAGCTGTTTTTT CASSQVQLTQYTGELFF
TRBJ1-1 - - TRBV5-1 TGCGCCAGCAGCTCCACAGGGTTCGCTGAAGCTTTCTTT CASSSTGFAEAFF
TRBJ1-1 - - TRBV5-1 TGCGCCAGCGGTCGGAGGGGGGGAGAGACTGAAGCTTTCTTT CASGRRGGETEAFF
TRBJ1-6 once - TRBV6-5 TGTGCCAGCAGTTACCAGGCAGCAGTCAATTCGGGCCTCCACTTT CASSYQAAVNSGLHF
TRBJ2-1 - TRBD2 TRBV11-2 TGTGCCAGCAGCTTAGATCGCCTAGCGGGAGCTGAGCAGTTCTTC CASSLDRLAGAEQFF
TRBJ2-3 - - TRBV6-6 TGTGCCAGCAGTTTCGGACAGAGCACAGATACGCAGTATTTT CASSFGQSTDTQYF
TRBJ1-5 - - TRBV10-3 TGTGCCATCAGTATCCAATTCTTGGGGCCCCAGCATTTT CAISIQFLGPQHF
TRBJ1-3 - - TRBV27 TGTGCCAGCAGGCCGCCGCTCCGGGCTGGAAACACCATATATTTT CASRPPLRAGNTIYF
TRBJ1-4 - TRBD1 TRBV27 TGTGCCAGCAGACTTTTGGGGACAGCGAATGAAAAACTGTTTTTT CASRLLGTANEKLFF
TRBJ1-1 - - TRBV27 TGTGCCAGCAGTTTAGTGCGGAACACTGAAGCTTTCTTT CASSLVRNTEAFF